This section outlines one TCR beta chain sequence together with its context. This record comes from a study of blood T cell repertoires in COVID-19. Study-wide context: Italy, Spain and the United States were the sources of the convalescent and acute COVID-19 samples. Nucleic acid was either cDNA or gDNA, and it came from T cells, B-cell-depleted T cells, or PBMCs.

As handled by the study authors: Cell counts per sample came from amplifying reference gene primers. Using immunoSEQ multiplex PCR, the repertoire was profiled, and TCRdb retains in-frame clones only, with some absent. The DNA gave D and trimming, while V, J and clone size come from that table. The table has 150,000 to 200,000 clones, roughly nine tenths seen once. The clonotype comes from a woman under 40 with active or convalescent COVID-19. The sample comprised peripheral blood.

Here the CDR3 DNA reads TGTGCCACCCGAGACATCTCCTACGAGCAGTACTTC. It is translated as CATRDISYEQYF. The chain carries TRBV19 and TRBJ2-7; D is uncertain. The CDR3 loop spans 12 amino acids. Germline V gives CDR1 LNHDA, CDR2 SQIVND (reference sequence). Trimming stripped 10 bases from V and 0 bases from J, with 10 bases between.